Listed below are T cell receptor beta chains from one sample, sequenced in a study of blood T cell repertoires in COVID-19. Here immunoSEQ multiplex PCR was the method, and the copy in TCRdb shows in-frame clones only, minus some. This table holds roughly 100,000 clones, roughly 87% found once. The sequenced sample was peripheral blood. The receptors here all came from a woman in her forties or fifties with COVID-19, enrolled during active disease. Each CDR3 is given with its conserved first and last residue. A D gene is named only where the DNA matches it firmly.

CDR3nt: TGTGCCAGCAGCCCGGAGGCCGATTACTATGGCTACACCTTC
CDR3aa: CASSPEADYYGYTF
v_gene: TRBV7-9
j_gene: TRBJ1-2
d_gene: NA

CDR3nt: TGTGCCAGCAGCGGGGGTAGAAGCAATCAGCCCCAGCATTTT
CDR3aa: CASSGGRSNQPQHF
v_gene: TRBV2
j_gene: TRBJ1-5
d_gene: NA

CDR3nt: TGTGCCAGCAGTTCCCAACTTGCTAGCGGGGGCGGGGAGCTGTTTTTT
CDR3aa: CASSSQLASGGGELFF
v_gene: TRBV28
j_gene: TRBJ2-2
d_gene: TRBD2

CDR3nt: TGCGCCAGCAGCTTGGAGGCTAGCTACAATGAGCAGTTCTTC
CDR3aa: CASSLEASYNEQFF
v_gene: TRBV5-1
j_gene: TRBJ2-1
d_gene: NA

CDR3nt: TGCGCCAGCAGCCAAGAAGCGGGGGCCTACAATGAGCAGTTCTTC
CDR3aa: CASSQEAGAYNEQFF
v_gene: TRBV4-1
j_gene: TRBJ2-1
d_gene: TRBD2

CDR3nt: TGTGCCAGCAGTTCACAGGGGAATGGCTACACCTTC
CDR3aa: CASSSQGNGYTF
v_gene: TRBV28
j_gene: TRBJ1-2
d_gene: TRBD1

CDR3nt: TGTGCCAGCACTGGGCCCAGGGGGTCGGGGTCACCCCTCCACTTT
CDR3aa: CASTGPRGSGSPLHF
v_gene: TRBV6-5
j_gene: TRBJ1-6
d_gene: TRBD1

CDR3nt: TGTGCCATCAGTGATCCAGGGGGCGATGGCTACACCTTC
CDR3aa: CAISDPGGDGYTF
v_gene: TRBV10-3
j_gene: TRBJ1-2
d_gene: TRBD1

CDR3nt: TGCGCCAGCAGCCAAGGCTACAGATCCTACGAGCAGTACTTC
CDR3aa: CASSQGYRSYEQYF
v_gene: TRBV4-1
j_gene: TRBJ2-7
d_gene: NA

CDR3nt: TGCAGCGTTGAACAGAAAAGCTCCTACGAGCAGTACTTC
CDR3aa: CSVEQKSSYEQYF
v_gene: TRBV29-1
j_gene: TRBJ2-7
d_gene: NA

CDR3nt: TGCGCCAGCAGCTCCGCCGTAGGACAGGGGGCGATCGAGCAGTACTTC
CDR3aa: CASSSAVGQGAIEQYF
v_gene: TRBV5-1
j_gene: TRBJ2-7
d_gene: TRBD1

CDR3nt: TGTGCCAGCTCACCACCCGGGACAGATTCCTACGAGCAGTACTTC
CDR3aa: CASSPPGTDSYEQYF
v_gene: TRBV18
j_gene: TRBJ2-7
d_gene: TRBD1

CDR3nt: TGTGCCACCAGCAGAGCGGGACAGCGCTACAATGAGCAGTTCTTC
CDR3aa: CATSRAGQRYNEQFF
v_gene: TRBV15
j_gene: TRBJ2-1
d_gene: TRBD1

CDR3nt: TGTGCCAGCAGCTTGACGACGACGGGGTACAATGAGCAGTTCTTC
CDR3aa: CASSLTTTGYNEQFF
v_gene: TRBV7-9
j_gene: TRBJ2-1
d_gene: NA

CDR3nt: TGTGCCAGCAGCGTAGAGAGGGGACAGAATGAAAAACTGTTTTTT
CDR3aa: CASSVERGQNEKLFF
v_gene: TRBV9
j_gene: TRBJ1-4
d_gene: TRBD1

CDR3nt: TGTGCCAGCAGCTTGTCTGGAGAGCAGCCCCAGCATTTT
CDR3aa: CASSLSGEQPQHF
v_gene: TRBV5-8
j_gene: TRBJ1-5
d_gene: NA

CDR3nt: TGCAGTGCTAGTATCGGGGGGCCTAAAGAGACCCAGTACTTC
CDR3aa: CSASIGGPKETQYF
v_gene: TRBV20-1
j_gene: TRBJ2-5
d_gene: NA

CDR3nt: TGTGCCAGCAGTTTAGCCGGGACAAGCTACGAGCAGTACTTC
CDR3aa: CASSLAGTSYEQYF
v_gene: TRBV27
j_gene: TRBJ2-7
d_gene: NA